This T cell receptor (beta chain) emerged from a study of shared clonotypes between healthy human individuals. Study background: Three CD4 naive, three CD4 memory, two CD8 naive and one CD8 memory plate were used per donor.

Naive CD45RA+ and memory CD45RA-negative subsets were split from CD4+ cells. This clone has a single count. In the study's own analysis: In the immunoSEQ data, sequences were junction-only and lacked quality scores, so filtering differed. Assay used: immunoSEQ multiplex PCR; TCRdb lists only in-frame clones, some missing. The DNA gave D and trimming, while V, J and clone size come from that table. Among hundreds of thousands of clones listed, 97% were seen once. Trimming stripped 2 bases from V and 2 bases from J, with 11 bases between. Germline loops: CDR1 SGHTS, CDR2 YDEGEE. CDR3 size: 14 residues. Input material: naive CD4+ T cells sorted from blood. Subset: CD45RA+ positively selected. V usage is TRBV5-8 and J usage is TRBJ2-7; perhaps TRBD1 as D (6 bases). The source is a woman aged 25 to 45 in good health. For the CDR3, the DNA is TGTGCCAGCAGCTTACAGGGCAGGGCCTACGAGCAGTACTTC. Translated, it gives CASSLQGRAYEQYF.